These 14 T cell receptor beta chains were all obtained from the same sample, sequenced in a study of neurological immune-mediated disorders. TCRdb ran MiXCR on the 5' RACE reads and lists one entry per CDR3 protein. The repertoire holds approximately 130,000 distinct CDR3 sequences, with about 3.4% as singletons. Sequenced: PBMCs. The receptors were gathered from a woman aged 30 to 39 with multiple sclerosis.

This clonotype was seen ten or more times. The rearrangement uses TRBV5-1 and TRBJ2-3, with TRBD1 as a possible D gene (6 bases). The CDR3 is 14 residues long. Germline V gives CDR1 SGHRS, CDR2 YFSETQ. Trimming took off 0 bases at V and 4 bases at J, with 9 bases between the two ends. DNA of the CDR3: TGCGCCAGCAGCTTGGGGGGGCTTCCAGATACGCAGTATTTT. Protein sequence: CASSLGGLPDTQYF. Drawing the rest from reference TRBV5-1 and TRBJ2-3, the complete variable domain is KAGVTQTPRYLIKTRGQQVTLSCSPISGHRSVSWYQQTPGQGLQFLFEYFSETQRNKGNFPGRFSGRQFSNSRSEMNVSTLELGDSALYLCASSLGGLPDTQYFGPGTRLTVL.

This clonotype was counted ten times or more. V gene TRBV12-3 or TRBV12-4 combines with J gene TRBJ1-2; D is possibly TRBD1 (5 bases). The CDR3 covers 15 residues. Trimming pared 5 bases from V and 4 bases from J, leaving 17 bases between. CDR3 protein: CASSLEEGRSYGYTF. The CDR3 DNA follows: TGTGCCAGCAGTCTCGAAGAGGGACGGAGCTATGGCTACACCTTC.

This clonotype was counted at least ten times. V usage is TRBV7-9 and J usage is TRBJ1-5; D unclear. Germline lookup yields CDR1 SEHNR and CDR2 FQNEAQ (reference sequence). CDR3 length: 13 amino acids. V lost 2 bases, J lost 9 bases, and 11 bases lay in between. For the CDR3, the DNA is TGTGCCAGCAGCTTATCAGGCGATGGGCCCCAGCATTTT. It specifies CASSLSGDGPQHF.

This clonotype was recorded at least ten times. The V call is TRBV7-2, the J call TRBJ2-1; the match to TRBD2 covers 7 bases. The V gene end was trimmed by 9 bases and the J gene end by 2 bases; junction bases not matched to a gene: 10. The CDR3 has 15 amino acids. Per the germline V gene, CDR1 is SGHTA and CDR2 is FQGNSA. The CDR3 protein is CASALSGVTYNEQFF. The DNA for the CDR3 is TGTGCCAGTGCCCTAAGCGGGGTCACCTACAATGAGCAGTTCTTC.

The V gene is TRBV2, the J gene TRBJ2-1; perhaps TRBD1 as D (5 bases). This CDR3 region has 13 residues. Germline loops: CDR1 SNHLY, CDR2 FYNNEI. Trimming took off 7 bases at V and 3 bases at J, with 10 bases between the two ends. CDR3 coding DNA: TGTGCCAGCATCACAGGAAACTACAATGAGCAGTTCTTC. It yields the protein CASITGNYNEQFF.

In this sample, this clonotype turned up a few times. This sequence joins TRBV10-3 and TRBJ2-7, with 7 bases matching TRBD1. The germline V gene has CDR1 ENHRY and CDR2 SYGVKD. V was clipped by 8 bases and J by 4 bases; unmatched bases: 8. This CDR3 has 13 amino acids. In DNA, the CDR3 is TGTGCCATCGGGGACAGCCTACTGTACGAGCAGTACTTC. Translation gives CAIGDSLLYEQYF.

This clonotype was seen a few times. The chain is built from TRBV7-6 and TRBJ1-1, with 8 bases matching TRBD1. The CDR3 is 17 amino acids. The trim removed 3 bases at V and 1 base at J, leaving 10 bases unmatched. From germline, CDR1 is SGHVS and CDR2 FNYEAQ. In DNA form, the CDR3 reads TGTGCCAGCAGCTTCTCGTTCAGGGGGCCGGAGAACACTGAAGCTTTCTTT. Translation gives CASSFSFRGPENTEAFF.

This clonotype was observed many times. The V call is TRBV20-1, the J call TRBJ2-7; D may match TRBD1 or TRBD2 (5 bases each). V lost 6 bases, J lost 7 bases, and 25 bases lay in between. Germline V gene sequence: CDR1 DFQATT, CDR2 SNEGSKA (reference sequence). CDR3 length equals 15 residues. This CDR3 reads CSARDPSQLLFEQYF. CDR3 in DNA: TGCAGTGCCAGGGACCCGTCCCAACTACTTTTTGAGCAGTACTTC.

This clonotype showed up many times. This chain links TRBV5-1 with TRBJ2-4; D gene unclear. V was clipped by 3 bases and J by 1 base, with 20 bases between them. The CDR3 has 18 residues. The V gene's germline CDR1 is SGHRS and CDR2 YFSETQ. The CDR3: CASSSSVPGQSAKNIQYF. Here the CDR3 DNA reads TGCGCCAGCAGCTCGAGTGTACCCGGCCAATCGGCCAAAAACATTCAGTACTTC.

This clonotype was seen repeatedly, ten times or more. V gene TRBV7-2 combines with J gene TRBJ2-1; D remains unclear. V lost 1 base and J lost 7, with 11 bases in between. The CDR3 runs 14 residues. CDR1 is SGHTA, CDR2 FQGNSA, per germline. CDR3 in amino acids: CASSLGAGYNEQFF. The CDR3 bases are TGTGCCAGCAGCTTAGGGGCAGGCTATAATGAGCAGTTCTTC.

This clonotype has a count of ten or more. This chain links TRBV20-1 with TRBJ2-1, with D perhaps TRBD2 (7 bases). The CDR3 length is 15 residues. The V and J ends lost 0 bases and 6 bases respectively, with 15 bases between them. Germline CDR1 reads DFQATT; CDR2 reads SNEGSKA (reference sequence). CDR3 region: CSAREGGGPGNEQFF. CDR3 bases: TGCAGTGCTAGAGAAGGGGGGGGGCCTGGCAATGAGCAGTTCTTC.

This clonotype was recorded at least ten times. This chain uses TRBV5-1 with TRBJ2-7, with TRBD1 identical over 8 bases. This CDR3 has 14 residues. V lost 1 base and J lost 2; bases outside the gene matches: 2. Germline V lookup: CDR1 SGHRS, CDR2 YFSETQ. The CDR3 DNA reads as TGCGCCAGCAGCTTGTGGGACAGGACCTACGAGCAGTACTTC. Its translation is CASSLWDRTYEQYF. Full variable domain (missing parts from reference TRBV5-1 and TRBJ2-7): KAGVTQTPRYLIKTRGQQVTLSCSPISGHRSVSWYQQTPGQGLQFLFEYFSETQRNKGNFPGRFSGRQFSNSRSEMNVSTLELGDSALYLCASSLWDRTYEQYFGPGTRLTVT.

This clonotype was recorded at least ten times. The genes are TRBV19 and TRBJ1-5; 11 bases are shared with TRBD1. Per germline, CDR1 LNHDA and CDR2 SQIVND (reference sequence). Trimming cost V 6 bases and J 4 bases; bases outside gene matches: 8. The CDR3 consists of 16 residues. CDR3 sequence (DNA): TGTGCCAGTAGCTCCGGGACAGGGGGTTGGAATCAGCCCCAGCATTTT. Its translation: CASSSGTGGWNQPQHF.

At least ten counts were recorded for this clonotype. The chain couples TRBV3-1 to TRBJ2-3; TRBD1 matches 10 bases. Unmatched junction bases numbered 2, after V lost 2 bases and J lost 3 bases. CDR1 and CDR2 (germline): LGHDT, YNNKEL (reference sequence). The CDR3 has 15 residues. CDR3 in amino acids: CASSQTGQGTDTQYF. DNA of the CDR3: TGTGCCAGCAGCCAAACGGGACAGGGGACAGATACGCAGTATTTT.